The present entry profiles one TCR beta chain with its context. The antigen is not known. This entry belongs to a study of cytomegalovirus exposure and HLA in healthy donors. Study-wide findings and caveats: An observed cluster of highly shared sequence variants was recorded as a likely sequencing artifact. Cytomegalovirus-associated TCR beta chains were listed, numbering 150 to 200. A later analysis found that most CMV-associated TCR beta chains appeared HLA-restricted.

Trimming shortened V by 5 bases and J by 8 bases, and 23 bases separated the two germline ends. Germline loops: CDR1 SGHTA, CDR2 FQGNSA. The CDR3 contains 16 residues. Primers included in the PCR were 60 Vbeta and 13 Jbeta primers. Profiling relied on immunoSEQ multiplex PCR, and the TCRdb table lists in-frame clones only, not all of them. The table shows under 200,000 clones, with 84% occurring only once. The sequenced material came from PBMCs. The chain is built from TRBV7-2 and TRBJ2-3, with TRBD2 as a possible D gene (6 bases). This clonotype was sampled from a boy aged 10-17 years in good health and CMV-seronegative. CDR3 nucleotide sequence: TGTGCCAGCAGCCTAGTGGGCGGAACTTTGGGGGGTACGCAGTATTTT. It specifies CASSLVGGTLGGTQYF.